This T cell receptor beta chain comes out of a study of T cell clonality in common variable immunodeficiency. Libraries were prepared by immunoSEQ multiplex PCR; TCRdb keeps only in-frame clonotypes and omits some of them. There are 35,000 to 50,000 clones in the sample, none observed a single time. Patients and controls were mostly of Caucasian heritage. V shed 9 bases and J shed 2 bases, with 13 bases lying between them. CDR1 and CDR2 (germline): WSHSY, SAAADI. The CDR3 has 14 residues. Regarding the study as a whole: What drives increased CVID clonality needs T cell subpopulation sequencing.

This clone was seen many times. Antigen specificity is unknown. The read halts 3 residues ahead of the CDR3 end, with the missing end drawn from the germline J gene. The chain joins TRBV10-2 to TRBJ2-2, with TRBD2 as a possible D gene (5 bases). The sample comprised peripheral blood mononuclear cells. The receptor's source is a person aged 18 to 75 in good health. The sequenced CDR3 bases are TGCGCCAGTAGCCCCGGGGTCAACACCGGGGAG. Translating it yields CASSPGVNTGE. The whole CDR3 region reads CASSPGVNTGELFF.